These T cell receptor beta chains were read from a single sample in a study of blood T cells in healthy people across ages. TCRdb reprocessed the 5' RACE reads via MiXCR and lists one record per CDR3 protein. The repertoire includes some 710,000 distinct CDR3 sequences, about 42% of them detected once, and 15% to 20% sits in the top ten. Material: blood. These receptors originate from a man older than 75 in good health. Both conserved end residues are part of each CDR3. D genes are given only for firm matches. Size is omitted from some rows. Given values are once, few, many or a class for expanded clones.

18	TRBV7-2	TRBD1	TRBJ1-4	-	CASSWFGTGEGVEEKLFF	TGTGCCAGCAGCTGGTTCGGGACAGGGGAAGGGGTGGAAGAAAAACTGTTTTTT
16	TRBV9	TRBD1	TRBJ2-1	-	CASSGSRGLSYNEQFF	TGTGCCAGCAGCGGAAGCAGGGGGCTCTCCTACAATGAGCAGTTCTTC
14	TRBV12-3/TRBV12-4	-	TRBJ2-3	-	CASREAEITDTQYF	TGTGCCAGCAGGGAAGCGGAAATCACGGATACGCAGTATTTT
14	TRBV27	TRBD1	TRBJ2-7	few	CASSHRQGMYEQYF	TGTGCCAGCAGTCACCGACAGGGTATGTACGAGCAGTACTTC
17	TRBV6-6	TRBD1	TRBJ1-5	-	CASSKDRDRYWNQPQHF	TGTGCCAGCAGCAAAGACAGGGACAGATATTGGAATCAGCCCCAGCATTTT
16	TRBV28	TRBD2	TRBJ2-1	few	CASSFPSGMVNNEQFF	TGTGCCAGTAGTTTTCCTAGCGGGATGGTCAACAATGAGCAGTTCTTC
14	TRBV20-1	TRBD2	TRBJ2-1	-	CSARGTSGRHEQFF	TGCAGTGCTAGAGGGACTAGCGGGAGACATGAGCAGTTCTTC
14	TRBV28	TRBD2	TRBJ2-3	-	CATLVAGGVDTQYF	TGTGCCACCCTCGTAGCGGGAGGAGTGGATACGCAGTATTTT
15	TRBV7-2	TRBD2	TRBJ2-1	-	CASSLLAGVSNEQFF	TGTGCCAGCAGTCTGCTAGCGGGAGTGTCCAATGAGCAGTTCTTC
16	TRBV9	-	TRBJ2-1	once	CASSVEGESSYNEQFF	TGTGCCAGCAGCGTAGAAGGAGAGAGCTCCTACAATGAGCAGTTCTTC
14	TRBV2	TRBD1	TRBJ2-1	few	CASHRTGVRDEQFF	TGTGCCAGCCATAGAACAGGGGTTCGTGATGAGCAGTTCTTC
12	TRBV20-1	-	TRBJ2-7	few	CSASGINYEQYF	TGCAGTGCTAGCGGGATTAACTACGAGCAGTACTTC
12	TRBV7-2	-	TRBJ2-7	few	CASSGTYYEQYF	TGTGCCAGCAGCGGGACTTACTACGAGCAGTACTTC
14	TRBV10-3	-	TRBJ1-5	few	CAISENRESQPQHF	TGTGCCATCAGTGAGAACAGGGAAAGTCAGCCCCAGCATTTT
11	TRBV6-6	-	TRBJ1-1	-	CASKLDTEAFF	TGTGCCTCCAAGCTGGACACTGAAGCTTTCTTT
10	TRBV29-1	-	TRBJ1-2	few	CSVGVGGYTF	TGCAGCGTTGGAGTCGGAGGCTACACCTTC
16	TRBV12-3/TRBV12-4	TRBD1	TRBJ2-1	few	CASSPMGTGRSNEQFF	TGTGCCAGCAGTCCTATGGGGACAGGACGAAGCAATGAGCAGTTCTTC
16	TRBV3-1	TRBD2	TRBJ2-7	-	CASSHPGLAGGNEQYF	TGTGCCAGCAGCCATCCGGGACTAGCGGGGGGTAATGAGCAGTACTTC
13	TRBV5-1	-	TRBJ2-7	-	CAGSGQEFNEQYF	TGCGCCGGCAGCGGTCAGGAGTTCAATGAGCAGTACTTC
16	TRBV6-5	TRBD2	TRBJ2-2	-	CASSSLAGVLAGELFF	TGTGCCAGCAGTTCTCTAGCGGGAGTATTAGCCGGGGAGCTGTTTTTT
15	TRBV20-1	TRBD2	TRBJ2-1	few	CSARQLAGASNEQFF	TGCAGTGCTAGACAACTAGCGGGGGCCTCCAATGAGCAGTTCTTC
13	TRBV29-1	-	TRBJ2-7	many	CSVEDDSSYEQYF	TGCAGCGTTGAAGATGACAGCTCCTACGAGCAGTACTTC
11	TRBV10-3	-	TRBJ2-5	-	CAISDSETQYF	TGTGCCATCAGTGATTCGGAGACCCAGTACTTC
17	TRBV28	TRBD1	TRBJ2-7	-	CASSLEGGQAGSYEQYF	TGTGCCAGCAGTCTAGAGGGGGGACAGGCAGGCTCCTACGAGCAGTACTTC
14	TRBV14	TRBD1	TRBJ2-7	-	CASSPETGGYEQYF	TGTGCCAGCAGCCCAGAGACAGGGGGGTACGAGCAGTACTTC
17	TRBV7-2	TRBD2	TRBJ2-5	many	CASSLAGTAGEGETQYF	TGTGCCAGCAGCTTAGCGGGGACGGCGGGAGAGGGAGAGACCCAGTACTTC
16	TRBV28	TRBD1	TRBJ2-1	few	CASSSSGTGGAYEQFF	TGTGCCAGCAGTTCCTCCGGGACAGGGGGCGCGTATGAGCAGTTCTTC
14	TRBV5-1	TRBD2	TRBJ2-1	many	CASSLDLAGVEQFF	TGCGCCAGCAGCTTGGACCTAGCGGGAGTCGAGCAGTTCTTC
16	TRBV11-3	-	TRBJ2-4	-	CASSLGARGLVSEQYF	TGTGCCAGCAGCTTAGGTGCGAGAGGGCTCGTAAGTGAGCAGTACTTC
16	TRBV24-1	TRBD1	TRBJ2-5	-	CATSDTGTGDEETQYF	TGTGCCACCAGTGACACCGGGACAGGGGACGAAGAGACCCAGTACTTC
15	TRBV12-3/TRBV12-4	TRBD2	TRBJ2-1	-	CASRPGLATYNEQFF	TGTGCCAGCAGACCTGGACTAGCCACCTACAATGAGCAGTTCTTC
15	TRBV4-2	-	TRBJ1-2	-	CASSQVDGPSYGYTF	TGTGCCAGCAGCCAAGTCGACGGGCCCTCCTATGGCTACACCTTC
13	TRBV2	-	TRBJ1-2	many	CASTGEGTGGYTF	TGTGCCAGCACCGGGGAGGGAACGGGAGGCTACACCTTC
13	TRBV7-2	-	TRBJ1-1	-	CASSLVVQPEAFF	TGTGCCAGCAGCTTAGTGGTGCAGCCTGAAGCTTTCTTT
17	TRBV5-1	TRBD2	TRBJ2-1	-	CASSKGLAGGSYNEQFF	TGCGCCAGCAGCAAGGGACTAGCGGGAGGTTCATACAATGAGCAGTTCTTC
16	TRBV20-1	TRBD2	TRBJ2-1	many	CNAGGPGLVKYNEQFF	TGCAACGCCGGAGGGCCGGGACTAGTTAAATACAATGAGCAGTTCTTC
14	TRBV6-2/TRBV6-3	TRBD2	TRBJ2-7	few	CASSAGTSIYEQYF	TGTGCCAGCAGTGCCGGGACTAGCATTTACGAGCAGTACTTC
14	TRBV2	TRBD1	TRBJ1-2	-	CASSEPQGIYGYTF	TGTGCCAGCAGTGAACCACAGGGGATCTATGGCTACACCTTC
18	TRBV7-3	TRBD1	TRBJ2-4	once	CASSPTGGQGLAKNIQYF	TGTGCCAGCAGCCCGACAGGAGGACAGGGGTTAGCCAAAAACATTCAGTACTTC
12	TRBV29-1	-	TRBJ2-3	many	CSVGSGSDTQYF	TGCAGCGTTGGTTCCGGATCAGATACGCAGTATTTT
14	TRBV7-2	TRBD1	TRBJ2-3	few	CASSTRQGGHTQYF	TGTGCCAGCAGCACCCGACAGGGGGGTCATACGCAGTATTTT